The next 21 T cell receptor beta chains were all read from a single sample in a study of blood T cell repertoires in COVID-19. The table came from immunoSEQ multiplex PCR; TCRdb's copy has only in-frame clones and leaves some out. Found here are about 290,000 clones, around 90% of them singletons; the top ten hold 1.7%. What was sequenced was PBMCs or T cells enriched from blood (not recorded which). The receptors were gathered from a woman aged 35 to 49 who had recovered from COVID-19.

J is TRBJ1-2 and V is TRBV6-5, with D unclear. This CDR3 spans 13 amino acids. Germline-derived CDR1 and CDR2 are MNHEY and SVGAGI. Trimming pared 2 bases from V and 2 bases from J, leaving 6 bases between. As DNA, the CDR3 is TGTGCCAGCAGTTACACTGAGAACTATGGCTACACCTTC. It yields the protein CASSYTENYGYTF.

With regard to this clone: A read error may account for a junction end that differs from germline. The CDR3 bases are TGTGCCAACTCACAACCCGGGACAGGCGCGAGGAATGGCTACACCTTC. Translation: CANSQPGTGARNGYTF. The chain has TRBV18 and TRBJ1-2; 8 positions match TRBD1. The CDR3 runs to 16 residues. The germline V gene has CDR1 KGHSH and CDR2 LQKENI.

This chain uses TRBV9 with TRBJ2-2, with 7 bases aligning to TRBD1. The CDR3 runs to 15 residues. Germline loops: CDR1 SGDLS, CDR2 YYNGEE. Trimming took 3 bases from V and 4 from J; bases not matched to a gene: 6. CDR3 in amino acids: CASSGQGRVTGELFF. The DNA for the CDR3 is TGTGCCAGCAGCGGACAGGGTAGGGTCACCGGGGAGCTGTTTTTT.

This clone was picked up one time. The chain links TRBV4-1 to TRBJ2-7; TRBD2 might be the D (5 bases). Trimming took off 4 bases at V and 3 bases at J, with 13 bases between the two ends. Germline CDR1 and CDR2: MGHRA and YSYEKL. The CDR3 contains 14 residues. As DNA, the CDR3 is TGCGCCAGCAGCCGATTCGAGGGAAACTACGAGCAGTACTTC. Amino acid sequence: CASSRFEGNYEQYF.

The J gene is TRBJ1-2, the V gene TRBV27, with D possibly matching TRBD1 (6 bases). Germline CDR1 is MNHEY and CDR2 is SMNVEV (reference sequence). V was trimmed by 6 bases and J by 3 bases, leaving 17 bases between them. The CDR3 totals 15 residues. The CDR3 spells CASRKQGFPDYGYTF. The CDR3 DNA is TGTGCCAGCAGGAAACAGGGTTTCCCTGACTATGGCTACACCTTC.

V usage is TRBV4-1 and J usage is TRBJ2-7, with 13 bases that match TRBD2. The CDR3 has 15 residues. Germline CDR1 reads MGHRA; CDR2 reads YSYEKL. J was trimmed by 3 bases and V by 4 bases; bases with no gene match: 3. CDR3 sequence reads: CASSPGLAGSYEQYF. In DNA, the CDR3 is TGCGCCAGCAGCCCGGGACTAGCGGGAAGCTACGAGCAGTACTTC.

DNA of the CDR3: TGCGCCAGCAGCCGAGGGTGGTCTGGAACCGGCTCCTACGAGCAGTACTTC. Protein sequence: CASSRGWSGTGSYEQYF. This chain joins TRBV4-3 and TRBJ2-7; possibly TRBD2 for D (5 bases). The CDR3 is made up of 17 amino acids. Germline CDR1 and CDR2: LGHNA and YSLEER. V gave up 4 bases and J gave up 0 bases, with 19 bases separating them.

This sequence joins TRBV3-1 (or the pseudogene TRBV3-2) and TRBJ2-5; 8 nucleotides agree with TRBD2. CDR1 and CDR2 from the germline V gene are LGHDT and YNNKEL (reference sequence). CDR3 length equals 17 residues. Trimming at V came to 1 base and at J to 0 bases, leaving 7 bases not matched to a gene. CDR3 amino acids: CASSQAGRAGNQETQYF. CDR3 DNA: TGTGCCAGCAGCCAAGCCGGGAGGGCAGGGAACCAAGAGACCCAGTACTTC.

This chain uses TRBV7-8 with TRBJ1-2; unclear D gene. Deletions cut 5 bases from V and 1 base from J, with 14 bases between. This CDR3 has 15 residues. Per germline, CDR1 SGHVS and CDR2 FQNEAQ. The CDR3, as DNA: TGTGCCAGCAGCCCCCCGGGATTGGTTAACTATGGCTACACCTTC. Translated, it gives CASSPPGLVNYGYTF.

The chain links TRBV10-3 to TRBJ2-7, with TRBD1 matching 11 bases. Germline V gives CDR1 ENHRY, CDR2 SYGVKD. Trimming removed 4 bases from V and 2 bases from J; junction bases left unmatched: 10. The CDR3 is 17 residues long. This CDR3 is CAISGGPRDRGAYEQYF. CDR3 bases: TGTGCCATCAGTGGGGGCCCCCGGGACAGGGGGGCCTACGAGCAGTACTTC.

As for this clone: The same CDR3 arises from other DNA sequences in this sample as well. This chain links TRBV6-5 with TRBJ1-1; possible D gene TRBD1, 5 bases. Trimming stripped 2 bases from V and 1 base from J, with 5 bases between. This CDR3 has 13 amino acids. Germline loops: CDR1 MNHEY, CDR2 SVGAGI. The CDR3 DNA reads as TGTGCCAGCAGTTACGACAGGAACACTGAAGCTTTCTTT. This codes for CASSYDRNTEAFF.

The J gene is TRBJ1-2, the V gene TRBV7-9, with D perhaps TRBD1 (6 bases). Germline lookup yields CDR1 SEHNR and CDR2 FQNEAQ (reference sequence). The CDR3 is made up of 15 amino acids. V lost 5 bases to trimming and J lost 0 bases, with 13 bases between them. The CDR3 DNA reads as TGTGCCAGCAGCAACGACAGGCGAGCTAACTATGGCTACACCTTC. Protein sequence: CASSNDRRANYGYTF. Together with reference TRBV7-9 and TRBJ1-2, the CDR3 gives the full variable domain: DTGVSQNPRHKITKRGQNVTFRCDPISEHNRLYWYRQTLGQGPEFLTYFQNEAQLEKSRLLSDRFSAERPKGSFSTLEIQRTEQGDSAMYLCASSNDRRANYGYTFGSGTRLTVV.

V usage is TRBV19 and J usage is TRBJ2-3; 9 bases are a match to TRBD2. The J segment lost 4 bases and the V segment lost 4 bases, leaving 12 bases of the junction unmatched. The CDR3 extends over 17 amino acids. Germline V CDR1 and CDR2: LNHDA, SQIVND (reference sequence). The CDR3 spells CASSKGVGTSRPDTQYF. CDR3 bases: TGTGCCAGTAGTAAGGGGGTAGGGACTAGCAGACCAGATACGCAGTATTTT.

As to this clone: The same CDR3 also results from other DNA sequences found in this sample. The chain combines TRBV5-1 with TRBJ1-1; 9 bases fit TRBD1. The V and J ends lost 3 bases and 4 bases, in that order; junction bases with no gene match: 4. Per germline, CDR1 SGHRS and CDR2 YFSETQ. This CDR3 contains 14 residues. The CDR3: CASSSQGASTEAFF. In nucleotides, the CDR3 is TGCGCCAGCAGCTCACAGGGGGCGAGCACTGAAGCTTTCTTT.

This clone is a singleton in its sample. The J gene is TRBJ2-1, the V gene TRBV28, with 7 bases that match TRBD2. This CDR3 comprises 15 residues. From germline, CDR1 is MDHEN and CDR2 SYDVKM. Trimming removed 5 bases from V and 3 bases from J; junction bases left unmatched: 7. CDR3 nucleotide sequence: TGTGCCAGCAGTGTTAGACTAGCTGGCTACAATGAGCAGTTCTTC. Its translation: CASSVRLAGYNEQFF.

This clone appeared once. The chain carries TRBV19 and TRBJ1-1; no reliable D call. Looked up from germline, CDR1 is LNHDA and CDR2 is SQIVND (reference sequence). Trimming left V 7 bases short and J 4 bases short, with 25 bases between. This CDR3 is built from 17 residues. The CDR3, as DNA: TGTGCCAGTACATGGCGCTCAAAGAGCTCTCGGGGCACTGAAGCTTTCTTT. Its protein is CASTWRSKSSRGTEAFF.

The rearrangement links TRBV5-4 to TRBJ1-1, with TRBD1 identical over 7 bases. The CDR3 is 15 amino acids. V dropped 7 bases and J dropped 5; count of bases not matched to a gene: 14. The germline gives CDR1 SGHNT, CDR2 YYREEE (reference sequence). Here the CDR3 reads CASRAAQGRVTEAFF. DNA for the CDR3: TGTGCCAGCCGGGCCGCACAGGGGCGAGTAACTGAAGCTTTCTTT.

The J gene is TRBJ1-5, the V gene TRBV2, with D possibly being TRBD1 (6 bases). V lost 4 bases, J lost 7 bases, and 14 bases lay in between. This CDR3 comprises 14 residues. Germline V CDR1 and CDR2: SNHLY, FYNNEI. The CDR3 is CASSVSGQGQPQHF. Here the CDR3 DNA reads TGTGCCAGCAGTGTATCGGGGCAGGGGCAGCCCCAGCATTTT. The full variable domain, rest sourced from reference TRBV2 and TRBJ1-5, is EPEVTQTPSHQVTQMGQEVILRCVPISNHLYFYWYRQILGQKVEFLVSFYNNEISEKSEIFDDQFSVERPDGSNFTLKIRSTKLEDSAMYFCASSVSGQGQPQHFGDGTRLSIL.

The chain combines TRBV6-5 with TRBJ1-2; 7 nucleotides align to TRBD1. Losses at the gene ends were 4 bases for V and 3 bases for J; bases not matched to a gene: 11. The CDR3 is made up of 16 amino acids. Per germline, CDR1 MNHEY and CDR2 SVGAGI. The CDR3 sequence: CASSWGQQPSHYGYTF. The CDR3 coding sequence is TGTGCCAGCAGTTGGGGACAGCAACCCTCTCACTATGGCTACACCTTC.

This sequence joins TRBV27 and TRBJ2-1; a weak D match, TRBD2 (5 bases). Germline-derived CDR1 and CDR2 are MNHEY and SMNVEV (reference sequence). V lost 3 bases and J 3 bases, leaving 12 bases between the germline ends. This CDR3 has 15 residues. Here the CDR3 reads CASSFRSGGYNEQFF. CDR3 sequence (DNA): TGTGCCAGCAGTTTTCGGAGCGGCGGCTACAATGAGCAGTTCTTC.

This clone came up once. The chain uses TRBV6-5 and TRBJ1-1, with TRBD1 identical over 7 bases. The germline CDR1 and CDR2 sequences are MNHEY and SVGAGI. The CDR3 has 13 amino acids. V was clipped by 7 bases and J by 5 bases; unmatched bases: 7. The CDR3 here is CASTSGGRTEAFF. Here the CDR3 DNA reads TGTGCCAGCACCTCAGGGGGTCGGACTGAAGCTTTCTTT.